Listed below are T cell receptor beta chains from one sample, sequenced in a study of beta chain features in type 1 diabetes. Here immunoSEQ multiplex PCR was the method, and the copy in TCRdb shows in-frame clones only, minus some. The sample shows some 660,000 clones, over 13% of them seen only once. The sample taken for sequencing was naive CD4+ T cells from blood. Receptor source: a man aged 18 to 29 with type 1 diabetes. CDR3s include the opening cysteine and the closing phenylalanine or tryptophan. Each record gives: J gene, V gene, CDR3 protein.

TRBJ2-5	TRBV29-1	CSAGDGWYQETQYF
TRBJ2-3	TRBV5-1	CASSLDSYTDTQYF
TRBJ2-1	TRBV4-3	CASSQDRLASYNEQFF
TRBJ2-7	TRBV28	CASSAAGTTYEQYF
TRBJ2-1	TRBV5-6	CASSYPKAGGPYNEQFF
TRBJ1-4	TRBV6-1	CASSEAQRGQGGEKLFF
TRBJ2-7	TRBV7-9	CASRGGVSQYEQYF
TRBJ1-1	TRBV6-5	CASTWGGTSDTEAFF
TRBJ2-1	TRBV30	CAWSVRGTEINEQFF
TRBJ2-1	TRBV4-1	CASSLPPGRGEQFF
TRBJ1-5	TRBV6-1	CASMSRGGNQPQHF
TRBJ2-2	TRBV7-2	CASSLIVAGQGGELFF
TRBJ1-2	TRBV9	CASSVGQGNYGYTF
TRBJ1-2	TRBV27	CASSLNYGYTF
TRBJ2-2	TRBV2	CASRERQGGTGELFF
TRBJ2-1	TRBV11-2	CASSLVDPGLAGEQFF
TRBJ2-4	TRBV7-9	CASSLVGRENQNIQYF
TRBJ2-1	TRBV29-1	CSVGAGSNVGNEQFF
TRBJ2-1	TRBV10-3	CAISESNERGQFF
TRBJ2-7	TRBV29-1	CSVELQLIPTRQYF
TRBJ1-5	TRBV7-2	CASSSGFSQPQHF
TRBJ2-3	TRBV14	CASRKDSTDTQYF
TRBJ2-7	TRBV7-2	CASSSVRSSGGLDEQYF
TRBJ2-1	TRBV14	CASSQDKIAEYNEQFF
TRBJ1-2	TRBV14	CASSAGYGYTF
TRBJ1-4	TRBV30	CAWSGGFREKLFF
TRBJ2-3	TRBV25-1	CASVPPGTDTQYF
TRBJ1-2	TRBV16	CASSRPDRADYGYTF
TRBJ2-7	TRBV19	CASSISSTSVYEQYF
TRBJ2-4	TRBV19	CASSRTLAKNIQYF
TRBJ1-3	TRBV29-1	CRGFSGGNTIYF
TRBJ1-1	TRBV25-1	CASSEAGDRITEAFF
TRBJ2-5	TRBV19	CASSIPGETQYF
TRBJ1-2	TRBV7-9	CASSILQGPSGGYTF
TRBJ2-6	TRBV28	CASSPPSGANVLTF
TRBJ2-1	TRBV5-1	CASSLEADYNEQFF
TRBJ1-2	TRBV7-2	CASSYRTEPYGYTF
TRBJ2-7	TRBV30	CAWSRLGETYEQYF
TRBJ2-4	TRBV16	CASSQRPRENIQYF
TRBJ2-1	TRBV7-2	CASSFAGPGFNEQFF
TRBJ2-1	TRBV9	CASSQGTGLSSGEQFF
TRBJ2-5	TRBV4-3	CASSQDWTRETQYF
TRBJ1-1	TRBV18	CASSQEVLINTEAFF
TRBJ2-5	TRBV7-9	CASSLWQSVQETQYF
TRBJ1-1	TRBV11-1	CASSSREPNEAFF
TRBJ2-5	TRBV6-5	CASSFGSGTRAETQYF
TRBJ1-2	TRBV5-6	CASSFQEGYTF
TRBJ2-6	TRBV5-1	CASSFGDRKYSGANVLTF
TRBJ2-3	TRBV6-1	CASTRSTGVDTQYF
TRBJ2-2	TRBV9	CASSAQNTGELFF
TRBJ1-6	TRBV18	CASSPETQGNSPLHF
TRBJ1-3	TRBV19	CASSPRTSSGNTIYF
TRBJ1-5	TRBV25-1	CASSGGYNQPQHF
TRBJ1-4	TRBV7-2	CASSLGFKLFF
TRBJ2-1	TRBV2	CATQRVSSYNEQFF
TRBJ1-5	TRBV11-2	CASSLEQGAGQPQHF
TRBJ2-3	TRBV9	CASSVSGSSGDTQYF